The rows below give T cell receptor beta chains drawn from one sample of a study of control samples from healthy donors and cancer patients. Sequencing was performed with immunoSEQ multiplex PCR; in TCRdb, only in-frame clones are kept and a portion is missing. The data show approximately 70,000 clones, about 87% seen once. Material for sequencing was blood. These receptors were collected from a man over 45 in good health. CDR3s include the opening cysteine and the closing phenylalanine or tryptophan. Fields, in order: clone size, V gene, D gene, J gene, CDR3 DNA, CDR3 protein. A D gene is named only where the DNA matches it firmly. Clone size is shown for a subset of rows, as once, few, many or a class of expanded clone.

-,TRBV6-5,TRBD2,TRBJ2-1,TGTGCCAGCAGTTTCAAAGAGACTAGCGGGAGGAATGAGCAGTTCTTC,CASSFKETSGRNEQFF
-,TRBV5-1,-,TRBJ2-5,TGCGCCAGCAGCTTGGGGGGGCCAGAGACCCAGTACTTC,CASSLGGPETQYF
-,TRBV2,TRBD1,TRBJ1-1,TGTGCCAGCAGCCTGGACAGGGTTAACACTGAAGCTTTCTTT,CASSLDRVNTEAFF
-,TRBV7-2,-,TRBJ1-5,TGTGCCAGCAGCTCCCATCGACCTTCGGCCCAGCATTTT,CASSSHRPSAQHF
-,TRBV5-1,-,TRBJ1-2,TGCGCCAGCAGCTTGTCAGAAGGATATGGCTACACCTTC,CASSLSEGYGYTF
-,TRBV29-1,-,TRBJ2-3,TGCAGCGTTGTTGAGGGTACACAAGATACGCAGTATTTT,CSVVEGTQDTQYF
few,TRBV4-1,TRBD1,TRBJ2-5,TGCGCCAGCAGCCAATGGTGGACAGGGCAAAGAGTAGAGACCCAGTACTTC,CASSQWWTGQRVETQYF
-,TRBV7-9,TRBD1,TRBJ2-7,TGTGCCAGCAGCTCCCGACGGACAGGGTTCGACGAGCAGTACTTC,CASSSRRTGFDEQYF
-,TRBV7-2,-,TRBJ1-1,TGTGCCAGCTTCCTGGGGCCGGCGAACACTGAAGCTTTCTTT,CASFLGPANTEAFF
once,TRBV6-5,-,TRBJ2-5,TGTGCCAGCAGTACCAGGGTCACCAAGGCGGAGACCCAGTACTTC,CASSTRVTKAETQYF
-,TRBV14,TRBD1,TRBJ1-6,TGTGCCAGCAGCCTTAGACAGGGACAGGATTCACCCCTCCACTTT,CASSLRQGQDSPLHF
-,TRBV10-3,-,TRBJ2-7,TGTGCCGTAGGACCGCAGATTGCAGCCTCCTACGAGCAGTACTTC,CAVGPQIAASYEQYF
-,TRBV7-3,TRBD2,TRBJ2-3,TGTGCCAGCAGCTTAACGATAGCGGGGGGCACAGATACGCAGTATTTT,CASSLTIAGGTDTQYF
-,TRBV12-5,-,TRBJ2-1,TGTGCTAGTGGTTTGGTAAAAGATTACGACAGCAACTCCTACAATGAGCAGTTCTTC,CASGLVKDYDSNSYNEQFF
many,TRBV11-2,-,TRBJ1-6,TGTGCCAGCAGCTTACGGGGAAAAGGTCCTAGTTCTTCACCCCTCCACTTT,CASSLRGKGPSSSPLHF
-,TRBV19,-,TRBJ1-5,TGTGCCAGTAGTAGCATCCTGGGGGGCAATCAGCCCCAGCATTTT,CASSSILGGNQPQHF